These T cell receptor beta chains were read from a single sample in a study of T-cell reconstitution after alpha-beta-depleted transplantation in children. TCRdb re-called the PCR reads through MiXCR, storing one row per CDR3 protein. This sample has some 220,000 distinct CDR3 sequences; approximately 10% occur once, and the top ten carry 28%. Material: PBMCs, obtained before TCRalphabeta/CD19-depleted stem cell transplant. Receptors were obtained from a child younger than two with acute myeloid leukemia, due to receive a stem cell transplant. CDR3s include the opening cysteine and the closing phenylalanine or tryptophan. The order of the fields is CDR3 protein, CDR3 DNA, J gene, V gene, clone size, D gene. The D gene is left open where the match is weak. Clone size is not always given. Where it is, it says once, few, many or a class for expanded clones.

CASSQIGSGTGELFF | TGTGCCAGCAGTCAGATCGGGTCCGGCACCGGGGAGCTGTTTTTT | TRBJ2-2 | TRBV12-3/TRBV12-4 | . | .
CSAHSGLTTDTQYF | TGCAGTGCTCACTCGGGACTCACCACAGATACGCAGTATTTT | TRBJ2-3 | TRBV20-1 | many | .
CASSVGGTDTQYF | TGTGCCAGCAGCGTAGGAGGCACAGATACGCAGTATTTT | TRBJ2-3 | TRBV9 | many | .
CATSTSGVYEQFF | TGTGCCACCAGCACTAGCGGGGTCTATGAGCAGTTCTTC | TRBJ2-1 | TRBV24-1 | few | TRBD2
CSLTGGNEKLFF | TGCAGTCTGACAGGGGGGAATGAAAAACTGTTTTTT | TRBJ1-4 | TRBV20-1 | . | TRBD1
CASSSDRNHPYEQYF | TGCGCCAGCAGTTCCGACAGAAACCATCCCTACGAGCAGTACTTC | TRBJ2-7 | TRBV5-1 | few | .
CASSLDQYVNSPLHF | TGTGCCAGCAGCTTGGATCAGTATGTGAATTCACCCCTCCACTTT | TRBJ1-6 | TRBV5-4 | few | .
CAISEGQTNTEAFF | TGTGCCATCAGTGAGGGGCAGACGAACACTGAAGCTTTCTTT | TRBJ1-1 | TRBV10-3 | . | .
CASSDRGSNSPLHF | TGTGCCAGCAGTGACAGGGGGTCTAATTCACCCCTCCACTTT | TRBJ1-6 | TRBV6-4 | many | .
CASSLQPRTDEKLFF | TGTGCCAGCAGCTTACAACCCAGGACAGATGAAAAACTGTTTTTT | TRBJ1-4 | TRBV11-2 | few | .
CASSISSGNTIYF | TGTGCCAGCAGTATTTCGTCTGGAAACACCATATATTTT | TRBJ1-3 | TRBV12-3/TRBV12-4 | many | .
CASSLDVYEQYF | TGTGCCAGCAGCTTAGATGTTTACGAGCAGTACTTC | TRBJ2-7 | TRBV7-9 | . | .
CASKLGEVNEKLFF | TGTGCCAGCAAATTGGGGGAAGTGAATGAAAAACTGTTTTTT | TRBJ1-4 | TRBV28 | . | .
CASSLEAVNTGELFF | TGCGCCAGCAGCTTGGAGGCGGTAAACACCGGGGAGCTGTTTTTT | TRBJ2-2 | TRBV5-1 | many | .
CASTAAGTGGWYYGYTF | TGTGCCAGCACCGCCGCCGGGACAGGGGGCTGGTACTATGGCTACACCTTC | TRBJ1-2 | TRBV7-2 | many | TRBD1
CASSGRRGSEAFF | TGCGCCAGCAGTGGCCGGAGGGGATCTGAAGCTTTCTTT | TRBJ1-1 | TRBV10-1 | many | .
CASSRSGLTEAFF | TGTGCCAGCAGCCGATCGGGGCTCACTGAAGCTTTCTTT | TRBJ1-1 | TRBV14 | many | .
CASSLPGQLAKNIQYF | TGTGCCAGCAGTTTGCCTGGACAGCTAGCCAAAAACATTCAGTACTTC | TRBJ2-4 | TRBV28 | few | .
CASSARRQGANEQFF | TGTGCCAGCAGTGCTCGCCGACAGGGGGCCAATGAGCAGTTCTTC | TRBJ2-1 | TRBV27 | . | TRBD1
CASSGEDQNIQYF | TGTGCCAGCTCAGGAGAGGATCAAAACATTCAGTACTTC | TRBJ2-4 | TRBV18 | . | .
CASSSSGRANTGELFF | TGTGCCAGCAGTTCCAGCGGGAGGGCCAACACCGGGGAGCTGTTTTTT | TRBJ2-2 | TRBV28 | many | TRBD2
CASSQLTSGSYNEQFF | TGTGCCAGCAGCCAGCTCACTAGCGGCTCCTACAATGAGCAGTTCTTC | TRBJ2-1 | TRBV14 | . | TRBD2
CASSEDPTYEQYF | TGCGCCAGCAGTGAGGACCCAACCTACGAGCAGTACTTC | TRBJ2-7 | TRBV10-1 | many | .
CASSLWRGGRGSTDTQYF | TGTGCCAGCAGCTTATGGCGGGGGGGCAGGGGTAGCACAGATACGCAGTATTTT | TRBJ2-3 | TRBV11-2 | many | TRBD2
CASSGRAGTDTQYF | TGTGCCAGCAGTGGCCGGGCGGGCACAGATACGCAGTATTTT | TRBJ2-3 | TRBV6-1 | . | .
CSASPGTGIFQETQYF | TGCAGTGCTAGCCCTGGGACAGGGATTTTCCAGGAGACCCAGTACTTC | TRBJ2-5 | TRBV20-1 | many | TRBD1
CASSIDRFTGELFF | TGTGCCAGTAGTATAGACAGATTCACCGGGGAGCTGTTTTTT | TRBJ2-2 | TRBV19 | . | .
CASSSLAGDYNEQFF | TGTGCCAGCAGCTCACTAGCGGGAGACTACAATGAGCAGTTCTTC | TRBJ2-1 | TRBV11-2 | many | TRBD2
CATSDHKIEKLFF | TGTGCCACCAGTGACCATAAGATCGAAAAACTGTTTTTT | TRBJ1-4 | TRBV24-1 | many | .
CASRMREGYEQYF | TGTGCCAGCAGAATGAGAGAGGGGTACGAGCAGTACTTC | TRBJ2-7 | TRBV12-3/TRBV12-4 | many | .
CSVERSVQETQYF | TGCAGCGTTGAACGGTCGGTCCAAGAGACCCAGTACTTC | TRBJ2-5 | TRBV29-1 | many | .
CASSLDAESSYEQYF | TGTGCCAGCAGCTTAGACGCGGAAAGCTCCTACGAGCAGTACTTC | TRBJ2-7 | TRBV11-2 | . | .
CASTMTGGSQTQYF | TGTGCCAGCACTATGACAGGGGGTTCACAGACCCAGTACTTC | TRBJ2-5 | TRBV12-3/TRBV12-4 | many | TRBD1
CSASPIPRGRGYTF | TGCAGTGCTAGTCCTATACCACGGGGGAGAGGCTACACCTTC | TRBJ1-2 | TRBV20-1 | many | .
CAWSAVPLDGEQYF | TGTGCCTGGAGCGCTGTACCCTTGGACGGCGAGCAGTACTTC | TRBJ2-7 | TRBV30 | many | .
CASLRPTSVNEQYF | TGCGCCAGCTTGCGACCTACTAGCGTTAACGAGCAGTACTTC | TRBJ2-7 | TRBV10-2 | many | TRBD2
CSVTAGAHQPQHF | TGCAGTGTCACAGCCGGGGCCCATCAGCCCCAGCATTTT | TRBJ1-5 | TRBV20-1 | . | .
CSASTGGYTF | TGCAGTGCTAGTACTGGCGGCTACACCTTC | TRBJ1-2 | TRBV20-1 | many | .
CASSWGGTEAFF | TGTGCCAGCAGCTGGGGTGGCACTGAAGCTTTCTTT | TRBJ1-1 | TRBV7-9 | many | .
CASSPSLGEGAANYGYTF | TGTGCCAGCTCACCATCCCTCGGGGAGGGCGCGGCTAACTATGGCTACACCTTC | TRBJ1-2 | TRBV18 | . | .
CASSFLRETQYF | TGTGCCAGCAGCTTTCTCAGGGAGACCCAGTACTTC | TRBJ2-5 | TRBV7-2 | many | .
CASSGLAEEQFF | TGTGCCAGCAGTGGACTAGCGGAAGAGCAGTTCTTC | TRBJ2-1 | TRBV2 | many | TRBD2